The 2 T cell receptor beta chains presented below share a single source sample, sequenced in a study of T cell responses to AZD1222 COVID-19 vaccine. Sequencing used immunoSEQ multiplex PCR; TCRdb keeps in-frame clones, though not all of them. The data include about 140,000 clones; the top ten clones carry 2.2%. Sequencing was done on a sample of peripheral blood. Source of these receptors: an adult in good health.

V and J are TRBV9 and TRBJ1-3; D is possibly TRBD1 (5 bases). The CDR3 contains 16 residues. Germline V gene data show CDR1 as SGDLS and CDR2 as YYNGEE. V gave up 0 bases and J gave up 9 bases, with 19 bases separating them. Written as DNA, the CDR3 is TGTGCCAGCAGCGTAGCGGGGCGGCAGAGTAGCGGCACCATATATTTT. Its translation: CASSVAGRQSSGTIYF.

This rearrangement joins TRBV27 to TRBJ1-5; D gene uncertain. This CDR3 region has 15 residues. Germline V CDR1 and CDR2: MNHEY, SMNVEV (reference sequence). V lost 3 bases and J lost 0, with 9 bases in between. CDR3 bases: TGTGCCAGCAGTTTGTCACTTTATAGCAATCAGCCCCAGCATTTT. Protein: CASSLSLYSNQPQHF.